The TCR beta chain described here comes from a study of blood T cell repertoires in COVID-19. Libraries were prepared by immunoSEQ multiplex PCR; TCRdb keeps only in-frame clonotypes and omits some of them. The table includes approximately 160,000 clones, 70% to 85% detected once. This clone was recorded only once. The V end lost 0 bases, the J end lost 3 bases, and 18 bases lay between the germline ends. This CDR3 has 18 residues. The germline CDR1 and CDR2 sequences are LNHNV and YYDKDF (reference sequence). The origin of this receptor is a woman in her forties or fifties in a cohort sampled during active or convalescent COVID-19. The V gene is TRBV15, the J gene TRBJ1-3, with a weak D call TRBD1 (5 bases). Sequencing was performed on peripheral blood. CDR3 protein: CATSRDLFRDQFGNTIYF. The CDR3 region has the DNA TGTGCCACCAGCAGAGATCTTTTCAGGGATCAATTTGGAAACACCATATATTTT.